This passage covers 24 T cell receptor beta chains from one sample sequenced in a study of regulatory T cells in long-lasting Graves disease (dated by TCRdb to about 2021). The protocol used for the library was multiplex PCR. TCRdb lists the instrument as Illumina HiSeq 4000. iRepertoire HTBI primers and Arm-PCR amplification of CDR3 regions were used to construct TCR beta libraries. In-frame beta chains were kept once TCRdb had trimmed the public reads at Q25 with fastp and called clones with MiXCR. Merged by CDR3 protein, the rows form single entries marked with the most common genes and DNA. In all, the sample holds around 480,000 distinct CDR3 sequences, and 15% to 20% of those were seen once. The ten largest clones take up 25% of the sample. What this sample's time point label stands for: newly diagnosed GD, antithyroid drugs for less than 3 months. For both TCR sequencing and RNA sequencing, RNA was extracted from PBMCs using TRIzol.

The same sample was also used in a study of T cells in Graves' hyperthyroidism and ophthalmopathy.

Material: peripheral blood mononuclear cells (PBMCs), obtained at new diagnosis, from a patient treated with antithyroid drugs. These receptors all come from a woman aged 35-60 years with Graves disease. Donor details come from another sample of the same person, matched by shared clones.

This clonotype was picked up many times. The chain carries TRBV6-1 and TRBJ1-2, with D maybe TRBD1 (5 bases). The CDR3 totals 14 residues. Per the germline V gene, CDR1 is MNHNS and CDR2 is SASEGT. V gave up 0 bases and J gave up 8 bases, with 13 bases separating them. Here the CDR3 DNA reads TGTGCCAGCAGTGAAGCAGCCCAGGGAGCGGGCTACACCTTC. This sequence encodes CASSEAAQGAGYTF.

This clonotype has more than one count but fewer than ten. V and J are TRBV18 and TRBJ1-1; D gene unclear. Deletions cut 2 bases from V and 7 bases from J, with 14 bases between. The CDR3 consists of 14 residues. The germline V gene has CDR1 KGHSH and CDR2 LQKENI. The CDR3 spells CASSPVSLGVEAFF. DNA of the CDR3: TGTGCCAGCTCACCAGTTTCACTGGGAGTTGAAGCTTTCTTT.

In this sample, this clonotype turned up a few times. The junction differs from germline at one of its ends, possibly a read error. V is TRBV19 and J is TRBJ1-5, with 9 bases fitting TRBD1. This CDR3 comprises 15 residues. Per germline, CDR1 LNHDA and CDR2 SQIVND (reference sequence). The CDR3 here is CASSPGQGRNQPRHF. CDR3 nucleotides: TGTGCCAGTAGTCCGGGACAGGGAAGGAATCAGCCCCGGCATTTT.

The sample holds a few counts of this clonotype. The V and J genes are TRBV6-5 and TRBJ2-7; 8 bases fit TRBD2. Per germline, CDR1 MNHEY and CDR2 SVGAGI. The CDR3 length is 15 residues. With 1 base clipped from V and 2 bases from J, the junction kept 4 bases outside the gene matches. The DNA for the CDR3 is TGTGCCAGCAGTTACTATGCGGGGGGACCCTACGAGCAGTACTTC. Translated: CASSYYAGGPYEQYF.

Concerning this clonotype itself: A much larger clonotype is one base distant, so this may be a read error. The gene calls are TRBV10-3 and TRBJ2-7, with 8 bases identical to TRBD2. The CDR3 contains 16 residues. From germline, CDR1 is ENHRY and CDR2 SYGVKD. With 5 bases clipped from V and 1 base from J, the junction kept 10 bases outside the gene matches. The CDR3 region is CAISPRGGTGSYEQYF. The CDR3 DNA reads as TGTGCCATCAGTCCTCGGGGGGGAACGGGATCCTACGAGCAGTACTTC.

This CDR3 is CSARREAITEAFF. In DNA form, the CDR3 reads TGCAGTGCTAGGAGGGAGGCAATCACTGAAGCTTTCTTT. The rearrangement joins TRBV20-1 to TRBJ1-1; no clear D. The V and J ends lost 3 bases and 4 bases respectively, with 12 bases between them. This CDR3 comprises 13 residues. CDR1 is DFQATT, CDR2 SNEGSKA, per germline (reference sequence).

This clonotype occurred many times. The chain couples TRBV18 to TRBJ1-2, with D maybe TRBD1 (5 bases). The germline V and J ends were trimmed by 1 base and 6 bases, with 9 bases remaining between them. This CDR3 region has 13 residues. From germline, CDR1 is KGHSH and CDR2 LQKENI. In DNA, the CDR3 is TGTGCCAGCTCACCACGCTCGGGGGATGGCTACACCTTC. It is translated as CASSPRSGDGYTF. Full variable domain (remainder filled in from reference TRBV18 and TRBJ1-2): NAGVMQNPRHLVRRRGQEARLRCSPMKGHSHVYWYRQLPEEGLKFMVYLQKENIIDESGMPKERFSAEFPKEGPSILRIQQVVRGDSAAYFCASSPRSGDGYTFGSGTRLTVV.

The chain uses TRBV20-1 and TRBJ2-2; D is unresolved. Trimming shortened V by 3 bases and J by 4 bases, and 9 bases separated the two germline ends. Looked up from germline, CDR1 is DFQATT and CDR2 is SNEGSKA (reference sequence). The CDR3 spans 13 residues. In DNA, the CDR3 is TGCAGTGCTAGGTCGATCCGCACCGGGGAGCTGTTTTTT. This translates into CSARSIRTGELFF.

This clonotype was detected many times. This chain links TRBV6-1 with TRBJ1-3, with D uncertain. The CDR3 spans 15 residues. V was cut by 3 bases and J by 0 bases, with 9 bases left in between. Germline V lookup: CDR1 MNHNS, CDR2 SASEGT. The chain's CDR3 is CASSETGSSGNTIYF. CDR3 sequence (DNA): TGTGCCAGCAGTGAGACGGGAAGCTCTGGAAACACCATATATTTT.

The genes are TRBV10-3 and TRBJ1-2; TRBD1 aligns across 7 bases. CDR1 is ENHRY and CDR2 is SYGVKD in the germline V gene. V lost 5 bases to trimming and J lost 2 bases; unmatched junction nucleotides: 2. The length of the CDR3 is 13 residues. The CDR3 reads CAISSGGNYGYTF. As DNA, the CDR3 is TGTGCCATCAGTTCAGGGGGGAACTATGGCTACACCTTC.

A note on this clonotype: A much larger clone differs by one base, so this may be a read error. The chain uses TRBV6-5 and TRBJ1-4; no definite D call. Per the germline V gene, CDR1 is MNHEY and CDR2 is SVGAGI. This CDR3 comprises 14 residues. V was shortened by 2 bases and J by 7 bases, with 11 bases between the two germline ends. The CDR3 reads CASSYATGPEKLFF. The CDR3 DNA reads TGTGCCAGCAGTTACGCCACTGGGCCTGAAAAACTGTTTTTT.

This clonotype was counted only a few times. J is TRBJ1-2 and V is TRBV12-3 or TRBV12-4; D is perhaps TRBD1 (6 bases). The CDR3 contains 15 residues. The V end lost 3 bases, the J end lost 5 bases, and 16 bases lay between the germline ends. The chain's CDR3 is CASSLRRQAVYGYTF. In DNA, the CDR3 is TGTGCCAGCAGTTTGCGGAGACAGGCCGTTTATGGCTACACCTTC.

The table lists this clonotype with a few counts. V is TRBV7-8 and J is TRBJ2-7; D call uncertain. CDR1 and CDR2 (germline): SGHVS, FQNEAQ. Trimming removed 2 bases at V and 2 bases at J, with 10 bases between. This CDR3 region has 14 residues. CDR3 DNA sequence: TGTGCCAGCAGCTTACCCCTAGAACCCTACGAGCAGTACTTC. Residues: CASSLPLEPYEQYF.

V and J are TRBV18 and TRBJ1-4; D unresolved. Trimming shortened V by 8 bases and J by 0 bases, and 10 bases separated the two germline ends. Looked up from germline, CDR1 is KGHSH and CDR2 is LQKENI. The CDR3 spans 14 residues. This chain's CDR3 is CASTPGATNEKLFF. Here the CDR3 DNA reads TGTGCCAGCACCCCGGGTGCAACTAATGAAAAACTGTTTTTT.

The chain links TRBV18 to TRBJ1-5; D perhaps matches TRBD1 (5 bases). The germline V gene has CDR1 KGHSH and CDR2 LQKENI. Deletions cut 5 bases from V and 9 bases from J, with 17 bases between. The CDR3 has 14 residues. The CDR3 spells CASSYGDRNRPQHF. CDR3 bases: TGTGCCAGCTCATACGGTGACAGAAACCGGCCCCAGCATTTT.

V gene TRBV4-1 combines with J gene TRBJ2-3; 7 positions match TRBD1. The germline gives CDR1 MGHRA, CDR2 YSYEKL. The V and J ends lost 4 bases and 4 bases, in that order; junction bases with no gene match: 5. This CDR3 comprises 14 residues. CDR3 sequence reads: CASSRTGDADTQYF. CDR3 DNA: TGCGCCAGCAGCCGTACAGGGGACGCAGATACGCAGTATTTT.

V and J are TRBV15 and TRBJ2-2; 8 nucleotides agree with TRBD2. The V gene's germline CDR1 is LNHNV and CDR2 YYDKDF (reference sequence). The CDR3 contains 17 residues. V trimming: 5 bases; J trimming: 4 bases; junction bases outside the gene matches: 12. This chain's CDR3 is CATSLPSRGGRTGELFF. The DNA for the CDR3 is TGTGCCACCAGCCTACCATCTCGCGGGGGGCGCACCGGGGAGCTGTTTTTT.

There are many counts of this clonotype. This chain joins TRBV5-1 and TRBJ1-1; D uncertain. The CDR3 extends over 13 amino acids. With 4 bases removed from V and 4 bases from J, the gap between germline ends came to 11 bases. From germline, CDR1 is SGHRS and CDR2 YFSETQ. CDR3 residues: CASSRSDGTEAFF. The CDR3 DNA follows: TGCGCCAGCAGCCGTTCGGACGGCACTGAAGCTTTCTTT.

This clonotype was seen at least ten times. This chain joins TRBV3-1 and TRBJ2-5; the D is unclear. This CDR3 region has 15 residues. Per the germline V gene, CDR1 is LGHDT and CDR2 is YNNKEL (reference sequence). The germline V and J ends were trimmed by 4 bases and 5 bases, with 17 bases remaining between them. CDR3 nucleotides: TGTGCCAGCAGCCCTGCTATGCTTGCCTGGGAGACCCAGTACTTC. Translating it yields CASSPAMLAWETQYF.

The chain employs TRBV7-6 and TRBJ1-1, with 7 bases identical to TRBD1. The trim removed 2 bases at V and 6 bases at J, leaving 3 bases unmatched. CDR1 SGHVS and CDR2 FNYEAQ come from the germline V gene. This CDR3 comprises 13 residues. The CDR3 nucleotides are TGTGCCAGCAGCTTAACAGGGGAATCTGAAGCTTTCTTT. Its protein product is CASSLTGESEAFF.

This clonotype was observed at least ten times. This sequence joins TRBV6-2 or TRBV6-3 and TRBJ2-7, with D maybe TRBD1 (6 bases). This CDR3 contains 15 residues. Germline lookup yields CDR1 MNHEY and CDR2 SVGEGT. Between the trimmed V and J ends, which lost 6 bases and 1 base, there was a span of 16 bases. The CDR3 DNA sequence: TGTGCCAGCAGGTCGGGGACAAGGATGTCCTACGAGCAGTACTTC. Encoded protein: CASRSGTRMSYEQYF.

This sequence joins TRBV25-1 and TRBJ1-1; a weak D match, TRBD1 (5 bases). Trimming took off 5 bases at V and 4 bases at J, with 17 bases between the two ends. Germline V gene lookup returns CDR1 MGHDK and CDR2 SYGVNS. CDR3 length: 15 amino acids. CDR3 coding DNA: TGTGCCAGCAGTTTATCGGGGGTCGGGGGCACTGAAGCTTTCTTT. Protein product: CASSLSGVGGTEAFF.

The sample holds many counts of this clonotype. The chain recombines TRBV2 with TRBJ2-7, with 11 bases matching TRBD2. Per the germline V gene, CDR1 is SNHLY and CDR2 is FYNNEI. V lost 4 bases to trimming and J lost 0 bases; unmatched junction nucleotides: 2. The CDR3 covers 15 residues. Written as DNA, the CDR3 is TGTGCCAGCAGTGTACTAGCGGGGGCCTCCTACGAGCAGTACTTC. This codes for CASSVLAGASYEQYF.

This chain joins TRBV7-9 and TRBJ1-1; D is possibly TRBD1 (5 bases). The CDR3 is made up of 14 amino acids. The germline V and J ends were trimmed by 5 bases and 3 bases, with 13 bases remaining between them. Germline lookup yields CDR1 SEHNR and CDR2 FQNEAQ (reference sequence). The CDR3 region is CASSGDPSHTEAFF. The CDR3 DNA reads TGTGCCAGCAGCGGGGACCCATCCCACACTGAAGCTTTCTTT.